The rows below give T cell receptor beta chains drawn from one sample of a study of OX40 agonist ivuxolimab in advanced cancers. Data came from immunoSEQ multiplex PCR; TCRdb stores just in-frame clones and leaves some out. The sample carries tens of thousands of clones, 94% recorded once. The sample in question was CD4+ or CD8+ T cells sorted from blood, obtained in a trial of the OX40 agonist ivuxolimab. These receptors were obtained from an adult with an advanced solid tumor such as melanoma, head and neck, liver or kidney cancer. The CDR3 runs from the conserved cysteine through the conserved F or W. A D gene is named only where the DNA matches it firmly. Size is omitted from some rows. Given values are once, few, many or a class for expanded clones.

>TRBD2|TRBV7-9|.|TRBJ2-5
CASSSAGTRETQYF
TGTGCCAGCAGCTCAGCCGGGACTAGGGAGACCCAGTACTTC
>.|TRBV9|.|TRBJ2-2
CASSVPSGGPNTGELFF
TGTGCCAGCAGCGTCCCCTCCGGAGGCCCAAACACCGGGGAGCTGTTTTTT
>.|TRBV27|.|TRBJ2-1
CASSLGTAGGRDEQFF
TGTGCCAGCAGTTTGGGGACAGCGGGTGGGAGGGATGAGCAGTTCTTC
>TRBD1|TRBV9|.|TRBJ2-7
CASSVAGTGGHEQYF
TGTGCCAGCAGCGTAGCAGGGACAGGGGGCCACGAGCAGTACTTC
>TRBD1|TRBV2|.|TRBJ1-1
CASREGRGQGEAFF
TGTGCCAGCAGAGAGGGCAGGGGGCAGGGTGAAGCTTTCTTT
>.|TRBV9|once|TRBJ1-2
CASSVGGFNYGYTF
TGTGCCAGCAGCGTCGGGGGGTTTAACTATGGCTACACCTTC
>.|TRBV9|.|TRBJ2-2
CASSVSYPGELFF
TGTGCCAGCAGCGTCAGTTACCCCGGGGAGCTGTTTTTT
>TRBD2|TRBV13|once|TRBJ2-1
CASSPKPGLALLLAYNEQFF
TGTGCCAGCAGCCCTAAACCGGGACTAGCCCTTCTACTGGCCTACAATGAGCAGTTCTTC
>.|TRBV5-8|.|TRBJ1-1
CASSLRRPTGGGNTEAFF
TGTGCCAGCAGCTTACGACGGCCGACGGGGGGAGGCAACACTGAAGCTTTCTTT
>.|TRBV6-9|.|TRBJ2-7
CASTFLREQYF
TGTGCCAGCACCTTTCTACGCGAGCAGTACTTC
>.|TRBV4-1|.|TRBJ1-5
CASSQGMNNQPQHF
TGCGCCAGCAGCCAAGGGATGAACAATCAGCCCCAGCATTTT
>.|TRBV10-3|.|TRBJ2-2
CAISNRVETGELFF
TGTGCCATCAGCAACAGGGTTGAGACCGGGGAGCTGTTTTTT
>.|TRBV12-5|.|TRBJ2-7
CASGSRLTEQYF
TGTGCTAGTGGTTCTCGACTAACCGAGCAGTACTTC
>.|TRBV4-1|few|TRBJ1-1
CASSPRRGTEAFF
TGCGCCAGCAGCCCCCGCAGGGGCACTGAAGCTTTCTTT
>TRBD2|TRBV7-2|.|TRBJ2-3
CASSPGGLAGADTQYF
TGTGCCAGCAGCCCCGGGGGACTAGCGGGAGCAGATACGCAGTATTTT
>.|TRBV7-2|.|TRBJ2-7
CASSPGRDNNEQYF
TGTGCCAGCAGCCCAGGCCGGGATAATAACGAGCAGTACTTC
>.|TRBV7-9|.|TRBJ1-5
CASSSTGVINQPQHF
TGTGCCAGCAGCTCGACGGGGGTTATCAATCAGCCCCAGCATTTT
>.|TRBV6-5|.|TRBJ2-7
CASSYTGNEQYF
TGTGCCAGCAGCTATACAGGGAACGAGCAGTACTTC
>TRBD2|TRBV19|.|TRBJ2-3
CASSQAWQRERTDTQYF
TGTGCCAGTAGTCAAGCATGGCAGCGGGAGAGGACAGATACGCAGTATTTT
>.|TRBV9|.|TRBJ1-2
CASSVDPTGYGYTF
TGTGCCAGCAGCGTAGATCCCACCGGCTATGGCTACACCTTC
>TRBD1|TRBV19|.|TRBJ1-1
CASSMGQGGMNTEAFF
TGTGCCAGTAGTATGGGCCAGGGGGGAATGAACACTGAAGCTTTCTTT
>.|TRBV28|.|TRBJ1-5
CASREGYSNQPQHF
TGTGCCAGCCGAGAAGGTTATAGCAATCAGCCCCAGCATTTT
>.|TRBV9|.|TRBJ2-1
CASSVDGNINEQFF
TGTGCCAGCAGCGTAGATGGTAACATCAATGAGCAGTTCTTC
>.|TRBV2|.|TRBJ2-2
CASSEAQEDPTGELFF
TGTGCCAGCAGTGAAGCACAGGAGGACCCCACCGGGGAGCTGTTTTTT
>TRBD1|TRBV28|.|TRBJ2-7
CASSFSLRTGSYEQYF
TGTGCCAGCAGTTTCTCGCTTAGGACAGGGAGCTACGAGCAGTACTTC
>TRBD2|TRBV5-1|.|TRBJ2-6
CASSAAGTSGSVGANVLTF
TGCGCCAGCAGCGCCGCCGGGACTAGCGGGAGCGTCGGGGCCAACGTCCTGACTTTC
>.|TRBV7-6|.|TRBJ2-3
CASSSSGASTDTQYF
TGTGCCAGCAGCTCGAGCGGAGCTAGCACAGATACGCAGTATTTT
>.|TRBV6-4|.|TRBJ2-1
CASMVSAFPTDYNEQFF
TGTGCCAGCATGGTTTCTGCCTTTCCGACGGATTACAATGAGCAGTTCTTC
>TRBD1|TRBV29-1|.|TRBJ2-7
CSVEDRGGGIYEQYF
TGCAGCGTTGAAGATCGAGGGGGCGGCATCTACGAGCAGTACTTC
>.|TRBV18|.|TRBJ1-1
CASSPPNRNTEAFF
TGTGCCAGCTCACCGCCTAACAGGAACACTGAAGCTTTCTTT